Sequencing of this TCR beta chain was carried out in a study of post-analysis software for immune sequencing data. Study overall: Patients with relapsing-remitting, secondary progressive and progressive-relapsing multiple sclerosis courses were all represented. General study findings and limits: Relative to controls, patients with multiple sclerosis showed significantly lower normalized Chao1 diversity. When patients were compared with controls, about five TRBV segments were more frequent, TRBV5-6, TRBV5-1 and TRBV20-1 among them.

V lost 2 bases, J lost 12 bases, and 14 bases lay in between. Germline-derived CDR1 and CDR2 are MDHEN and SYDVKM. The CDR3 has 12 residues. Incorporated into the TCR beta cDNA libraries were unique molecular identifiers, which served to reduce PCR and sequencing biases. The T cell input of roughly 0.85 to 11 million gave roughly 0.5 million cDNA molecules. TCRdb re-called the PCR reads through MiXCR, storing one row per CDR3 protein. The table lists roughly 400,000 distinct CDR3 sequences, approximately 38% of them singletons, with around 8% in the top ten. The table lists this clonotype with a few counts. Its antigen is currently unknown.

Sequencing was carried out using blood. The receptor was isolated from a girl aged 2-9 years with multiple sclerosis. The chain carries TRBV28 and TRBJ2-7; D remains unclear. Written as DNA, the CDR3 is TGTGCCAGCAGTTTAGTCACCCTACACCTGTACTTC. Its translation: CASSLVTLHLYF.